This passage covers 16 T cell receptor beta chains from one sample sequenced in a study of blood T cells in healthy people across ages (dated by TCRdb to 2014 to 2015). Library preparation was by 5' RACE. The instrument given in TCRdb is Illumina HiSeq 2500. A second roughly 6 to 12 cycle PCR used a sample-barcoded 5' primer and a J-beta primer mix. TCRdb reprocessing: public reads trimmed at Q25 with fastp, clones called with MiXCR, in-frame beta chains kept. Rows with a matching CDR3 protein are joined into one entry that keeps the most common DNA and genes. Counted in this sample were some 670,000 distinct CDR3 sequences; roughly half of them appeared once. The ten most abundant clones make up roughly 14% of the sample. The specimen sequenced was blood. The receptors were sampled from a woman aged 80 or over in good health.

Here the CDR3 DNA reads TGTGCCAGCAGCCAACCGGGGCCGAACACTGAAGCTTTCTTT. Encoded protein: CASSQPGPNTEAFF. The chain couples TRBV3-1 to TRBJ1-1; D possibly corresponds to TRBD1 (5 bases). The CDR3 length is 14 residues. V shed 2 bases and J shed 1 base, with 8 bases lying between them. Germline CDR1 LGHDT, CDR2 YNNKEL (reference sequence).

This clonotype occurred a few times. The rearrangement uses TRBV3-1 and TRBJ2-7; 8 nucleotides line up with TRBD1. The CDR3 totals 13 residues. Germline loops: CDR1 LGHDT, CDR2 YNNKEL (reference sequence). Trimming cost V 6 bases and J 7 bases; bases outside gene matches: 8. CDR3 protein: CASSRDRHSEQYF. CDR3 bases: TGTGCCAGCAGTAGGGACAGGCATAGTGAGCAGTACTTC.

The V and J genes are TRBV20-1 and TRBJ1-2, with no clear D. Trimming removed 4 bases from V and 1 base from J, with 10 bases in between. The length of the CDR3 is 13 residues. The germline gives CDR1 DFQATT, CDR2 SNEGSKA (reference sequence). The CDR3, as DNA: TGCAGTGCTACCGAACCAGTTAACTATGGCTACACCTTC. Protein sequence: CSATEPVNYGYTF.

V is TRBV7-3 and J is TRBJ2-2; D unclear. The CDR3 consists of 12 residues. In germline, CDR1 is SGHTA, CDR2 FQGTGA. V was cut by 2 bases and J by 8 bases, with 6 bases left in between. The CDR3 nucleotides are TGTGCCAGCAGCTTATATAGTGGGGAGCTGTTTTTT. As protein: CASSLYSGELFF.

In regard to this clonotype: A much larger clone lies a single base off, so this may be a read error. Because the CDR3 is missing its conserved closing phenylalanine or tryptophan, this is likely a read error. This rearrangement joins TRBV29-1 to TRBJ2-1; D assignment may be TRBD1 or TRBD2 (5 bases each). The CDR3 has 14 residues. V lost 6 bases and J lost 2, with 14 bases in between. The V gene's germline CDR1 is SQVTM and CDR2 ANQGSEA. The CDR3: CSVGRLLTYNEQFV. In DNA, the CDR3 is TGCAGCGTGGGACGTCTCCTTACCTACAATGAGCAGTTCGTC.

The J gene is TRBJ2-3, the V gene TRBV4-2; unclear D gene. There are 14 residues in the CDR3. Trimming pared 1 base from V and 6 bases from J, leaving 11 bases between. Germline loops: CDR1 LGHNA, CDR2 YNFKEQ. This CDR3 reads CASSQVKLEDTQYF. Here the CDR3 DNA reads TGTGCCAGCAGCCAAGTAAAATTGGAGGATACGCAGTATTTT.

V gene TRBV10-1 combines with J gene TRBJ2-7; a possible D gene is TRBD2 (6 bases). V shed 3 bases and J shed 3 bases, with 9 bases lying between them. Germline V gene lookup returns CDR1 WNHNN and CDR2 SYGVQD (reference sequence). This CDR3 has 13 residues. CDR3 residues: CASSDGGDYEQYF. For the CDR3, the DNA is TGCGCCAGCAGTGATGGAGGGGACTACGAGCAGTACTTC.

The rearrangement uses TRBV20-1 and TRBJ2-7, with D perhaps matching TRBD1 (5 bases). The CDR3 runs to 12 residues. From germline, CDR1 is DFQATT and CDR2 SNEGSKA (reference sequence). The germline V and J ends were trimmed by 6 bases and 2 bases, with 11 bases remaining between them. In DNA form, the CDR3 reads TGCAGTGCCCCCCGACAGACCTACGAGCAGTACTTC. Translated, it gives CSAPRQTYEQYF.

Concerning this clonotype itself: This may come from a read error, since a much larger clone is one base off. The rearrangement links TRBV7-2 to TRBJ2-3; D gene uncertain. The CDR3 has 15 residues. With 3 bases removed from V and 8 bases from J, the gap between germline ends came to 18 bases. Per the germline V gene, CDR1 is SGHTA and CDR2 is FQGNSA. The chain's CDR3 is CASSLSPVMAGTQYF. The CDR3 bases are TGTGCCAGCAGCTTGAGCCCTGTGATGGCAGGTACGCAGTATTTT.

This rearrangement joins TRBV27 to TRBJ2-4; either TRBD1 or TRBD2 may supply D (5 bases each). V was cut by 2 bases and J by 7 bases, with 12 bases left in between. The CDR3 is 14 residues long. The germline V gene encodes CDR1 MNHEY and CDR2 SMNVEV (reference sequence). The CDR3 protein is CASSLVGTMNIQYF. The CDR3 coding sequence is TGTGCCAGCAGTTTAGTAGGGACCATGAACATTCAGTACTTC.

This chain uses TRBV9 with TRBJ2-7; possible D gene TRBD2, 6 bases. The J call is uncertain, as TRBJ2-5 better fits the DNA end. Looked up from germline, CDR1 is SGDLS and CDR2 is YYNGEE. CDR3 length: 16 residues. The CDR3 nucleotides read TGTGCCAGCAGCGTAGGCCGTCAGGGAGGCGGGGAGACCCAGTACTTC. Residues: CASSVGRQGGGETQYF.

The chain carries TRBV12-3 or TRBV12-4 and TRBJ1-1; D ambiguous. Trimming stripped 5 bases from V and 0 bases from J, with 10 bases between. The CDR3 is 14 residues long. CDR3 bases: TGTGCCAGCAGTACCCAGAGAATGAACACTGAAGCTTTCTTT. The encoded protein is CASSTQRMNTEAFF.

The rearrangement joins TRBV12-5 to TRBJ2-7; D gene uncertain. CDR1 and CDR2 from the germline V gene are LGHNT and FRNRAP. V gave up 5 bases and J gave up 3 bases, with 11 bases separating them. This CDR3 has 13 residues. The CDR3 DNA reads TGTGCTAGTGGTGTGGGGTATGACTACGAGCAGTACTTC. Residues: CASGVGYDYEQYF.

This clonotype was seen many times. The chain links TRBV5-1 to TRBJ2-6; D not resolved. Trimming took 1 base from V and 1 from J, leaving 12 bases between them. The CDR3 is 17 residues long. CDR1 and CDR2 (germline): SGHRS, YFSETQ. The CDR3 spells CASSLQLASSGANVLTF. For the CDR3, the DNA is TGCGCCAGCAGCTTGCAATTGGCGTCTTCTGGGGCCAACGTCCTGACTTTC.

The rearrangement links TRBV6-1 to TRBJ2-3; 10 bases fit TRBD2. CDR3 length: 12 amino acids. Germline assignment: CDR1 MNHNS and CDR2 SASEGT. Unmatched junction bases numbered 4, after V lost 10 bases and J lost 6 bases. CDR3 DNA: TGTGCCACCGGGACTAGCGTCGATACGCAGTATTTT. Its translation is CATGTSVDTQYF.

This clonotype was recorded only once. Being one base from a much bigger clone, this may be a read error. The chain joins TRBV5-1 to TRBJ2-1, with D perhaps assigned TRBD1 or TRBD2 (6 bases each). The last part of the DNA fits TRBJ2-7 better; the J call may be wrong. This CDR3 comprises 16 residues. CDR1 and CDR2 from the germline V gene are SGHRS and YFSETQ. Here the CDR3 reads CASSFRGDNSYNEQYF. The CDR3 DNA is TGCGCCAGCAGCTTTCGCGGGGACAACTCCTACAATGAGCAGTACTTC.